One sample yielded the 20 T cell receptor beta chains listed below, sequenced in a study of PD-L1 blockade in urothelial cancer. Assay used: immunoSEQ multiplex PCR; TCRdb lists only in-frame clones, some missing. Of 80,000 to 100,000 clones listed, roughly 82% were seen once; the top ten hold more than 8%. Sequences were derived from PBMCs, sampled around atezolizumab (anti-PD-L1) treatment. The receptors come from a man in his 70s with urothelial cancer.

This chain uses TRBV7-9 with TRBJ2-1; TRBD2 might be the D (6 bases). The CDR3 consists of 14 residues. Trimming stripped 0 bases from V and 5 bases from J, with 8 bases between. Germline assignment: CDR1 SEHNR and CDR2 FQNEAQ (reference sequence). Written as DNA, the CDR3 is TGTGCCAGCAGCTTAGCGGACTATAACAATGAGCAGTTCTTC. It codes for CASSLADYNNEQFF. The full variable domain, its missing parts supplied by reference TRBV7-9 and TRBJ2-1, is DTGVSQNPRHKITKRGQNVTFRCDPISEHNRLYWYRQTLGQGPEFLTYFQNEAQLEKSRLLSDRFSAERPKGSFSTLEIQRTEQGDSAMYLCASSLADYNNEQFFGPGTRLTVL.

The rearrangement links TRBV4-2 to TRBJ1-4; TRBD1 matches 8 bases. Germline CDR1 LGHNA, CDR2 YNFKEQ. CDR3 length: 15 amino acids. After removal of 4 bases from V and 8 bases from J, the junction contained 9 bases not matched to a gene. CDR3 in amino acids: CASSPQTGAGEKLFF. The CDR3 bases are TGTGCCAGCAGCCCGCAGACAGGGGCTGGGGAAAAACTGTTTTTT.

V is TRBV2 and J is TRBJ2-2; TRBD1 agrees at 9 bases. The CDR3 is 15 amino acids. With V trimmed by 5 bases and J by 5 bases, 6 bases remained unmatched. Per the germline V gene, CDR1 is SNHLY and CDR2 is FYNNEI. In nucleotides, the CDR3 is TGTGCCAGCAGTATGAACAGGGGGCTGACCGGGGAGCTGTTTTTT. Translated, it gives CASSMNRGLTGELFF.

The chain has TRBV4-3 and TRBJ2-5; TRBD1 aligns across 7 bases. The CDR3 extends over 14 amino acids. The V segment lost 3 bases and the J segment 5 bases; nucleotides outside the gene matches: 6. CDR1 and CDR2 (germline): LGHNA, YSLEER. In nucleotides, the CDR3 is TGCGCCAGCAGCCAGTCGACAGGGCGGGAGACCCAGTACTTC. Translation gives CASSQSTGRETQYF.

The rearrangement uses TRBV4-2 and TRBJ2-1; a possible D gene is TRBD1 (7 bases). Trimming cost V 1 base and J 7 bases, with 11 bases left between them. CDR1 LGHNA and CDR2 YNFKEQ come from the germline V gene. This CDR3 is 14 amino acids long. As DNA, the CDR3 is TGTGCCAGCAGCCAAGCAGGGGGAGGAAATGAGCAGTTCTTC. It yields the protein CASSQAGGGNEQFF.

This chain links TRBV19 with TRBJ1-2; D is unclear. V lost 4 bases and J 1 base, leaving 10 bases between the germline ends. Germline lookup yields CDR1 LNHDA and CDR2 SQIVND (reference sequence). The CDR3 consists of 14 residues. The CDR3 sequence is CASSTTEFNYGYTF. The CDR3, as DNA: TGTGCCAGTAGTACAACAGAATTTAACTATGGCTACACCTTC.

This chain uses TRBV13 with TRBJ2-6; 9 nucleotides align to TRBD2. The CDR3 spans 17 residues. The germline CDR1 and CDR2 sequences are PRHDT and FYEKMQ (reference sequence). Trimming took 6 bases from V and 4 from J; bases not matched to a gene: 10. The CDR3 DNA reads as TGTGCCAGCAGTTCCGGGGTAGCGGGAGCCGGGGCCAACGTCCTGACTTTC. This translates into CASSSGVAGAGANVLTF.

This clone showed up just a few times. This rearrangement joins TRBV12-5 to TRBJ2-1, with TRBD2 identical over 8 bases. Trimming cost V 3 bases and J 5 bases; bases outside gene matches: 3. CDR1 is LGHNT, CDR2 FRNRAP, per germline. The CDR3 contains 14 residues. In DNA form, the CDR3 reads TGTGCTAGTGGTTTTCCGGGACTAGACAATGAGCAGTTCTTC. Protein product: CASGFPGLDNEQFF.

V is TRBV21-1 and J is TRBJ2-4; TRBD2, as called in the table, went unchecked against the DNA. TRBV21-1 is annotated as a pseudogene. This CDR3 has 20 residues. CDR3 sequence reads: CASSIPPELAGGPAKNIQYF. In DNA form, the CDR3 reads TGTGCCAGCAGCATCCCCCCCGAACTAGCGGGAGGGCCAGCCAAAAACATTCAGTACTTC.

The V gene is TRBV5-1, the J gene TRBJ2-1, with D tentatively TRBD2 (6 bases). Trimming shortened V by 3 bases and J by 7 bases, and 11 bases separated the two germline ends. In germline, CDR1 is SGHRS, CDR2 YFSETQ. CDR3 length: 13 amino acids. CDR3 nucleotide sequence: TGCGCCAGCAGCTCGGAGGGCTTAAATGAGCAGTTCTTC. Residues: CASSSEGLNEQFF.

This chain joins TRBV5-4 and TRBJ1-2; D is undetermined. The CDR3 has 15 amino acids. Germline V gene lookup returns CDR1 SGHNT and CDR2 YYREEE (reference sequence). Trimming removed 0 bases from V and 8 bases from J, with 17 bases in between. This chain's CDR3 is CASSLEEDRLMGYTF. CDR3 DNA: TGTGCCAGCAGCTTGGAGGAGGACCGACTTATGGGCTACACCTTC.

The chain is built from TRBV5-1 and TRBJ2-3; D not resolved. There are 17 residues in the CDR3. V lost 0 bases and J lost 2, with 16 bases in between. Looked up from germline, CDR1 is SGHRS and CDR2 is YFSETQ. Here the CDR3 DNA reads TGCGCCAGCAGCTTGGGAGGTCTGGCGGTGGTCACAGATACGCAGTATTTT. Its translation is CASSLGGLAVVTDTQYF.

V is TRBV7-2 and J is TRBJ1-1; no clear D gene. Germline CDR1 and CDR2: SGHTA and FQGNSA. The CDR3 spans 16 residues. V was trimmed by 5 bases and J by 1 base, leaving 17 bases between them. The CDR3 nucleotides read TGTGCCAGCAGCGCCAAGCCGGTTAACTGGAACACTGAAGCTTTCTTT. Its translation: CASSAKPVNWNTEAFF.

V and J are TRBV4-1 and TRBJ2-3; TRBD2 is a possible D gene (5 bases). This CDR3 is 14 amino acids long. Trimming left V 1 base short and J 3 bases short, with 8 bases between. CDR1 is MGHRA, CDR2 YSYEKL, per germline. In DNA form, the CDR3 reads TGCGCCAGCAGCCAAGTACGGGGAACAGATACGCAGTATTTT. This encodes CASSQVRGTDTQYF.

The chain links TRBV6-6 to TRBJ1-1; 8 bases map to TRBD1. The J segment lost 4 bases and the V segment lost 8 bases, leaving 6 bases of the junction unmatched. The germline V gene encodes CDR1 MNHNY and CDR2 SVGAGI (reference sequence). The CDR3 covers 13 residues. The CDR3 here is CASSRTGSTEAFF. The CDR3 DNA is TGTGCCAGCTCCCGGACAGGGAGCACTGAAGCTTTCTTT.

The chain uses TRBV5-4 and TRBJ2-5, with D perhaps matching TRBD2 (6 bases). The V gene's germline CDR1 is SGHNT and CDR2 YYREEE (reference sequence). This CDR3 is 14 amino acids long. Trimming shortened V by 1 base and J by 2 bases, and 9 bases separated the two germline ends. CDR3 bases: TGTGCCAGCAGCTTGCCTAGCGAACAAGAGACCCAGTACTTC. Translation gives CASSLPSEQETQYF. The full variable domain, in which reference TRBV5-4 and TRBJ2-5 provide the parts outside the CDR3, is ETGVTQSPTHLIKTRGQQVTLRCSSQSGHNTVSWYQQALGQGPQFIFQYYREEENGRGNFPPRFSGLQFPNYSSELNVNALELDDSALYLCASSLPSEQETQYFGPGTRLLVL.

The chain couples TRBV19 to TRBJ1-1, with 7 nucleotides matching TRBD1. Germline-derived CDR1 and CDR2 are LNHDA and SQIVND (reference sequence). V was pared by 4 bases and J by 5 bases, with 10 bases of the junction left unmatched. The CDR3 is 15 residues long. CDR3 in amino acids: CASSTPGGVRTEAFF. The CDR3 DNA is TGTGCCAGTAGTACACCAGGGGGAGTAAGGACTGAAGCTTTCTTT. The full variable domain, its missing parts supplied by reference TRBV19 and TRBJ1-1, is DGGITQSPKYLFRKEGQNVTLSCEQNLNHDAMYWYRQDPGQGLRLIYYSQIVNDFQKGDIAEGYSVSREKKESFPLTVTSAQKNPTAFYLCASSTPGGVRTEAFFGQGTRLTVV.

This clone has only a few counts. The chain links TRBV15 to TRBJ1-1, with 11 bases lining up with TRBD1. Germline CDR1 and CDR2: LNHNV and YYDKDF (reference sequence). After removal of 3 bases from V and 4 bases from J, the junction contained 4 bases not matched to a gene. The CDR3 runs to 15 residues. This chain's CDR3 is CATSSSGTGGTEAFF. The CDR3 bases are TGTGCCACCAGCAGTTCCGGGACAGGGGGCACTGAAGCTTTCTTT.

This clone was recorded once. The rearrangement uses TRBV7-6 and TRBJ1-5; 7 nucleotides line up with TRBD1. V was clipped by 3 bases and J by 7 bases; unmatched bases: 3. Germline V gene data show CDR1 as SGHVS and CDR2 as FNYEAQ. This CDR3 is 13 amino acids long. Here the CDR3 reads CASSLNRGQPQHF. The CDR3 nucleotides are TGTGCCAGCAGCTTGAACAGGGGCCAGCCCCAGCATTTT.

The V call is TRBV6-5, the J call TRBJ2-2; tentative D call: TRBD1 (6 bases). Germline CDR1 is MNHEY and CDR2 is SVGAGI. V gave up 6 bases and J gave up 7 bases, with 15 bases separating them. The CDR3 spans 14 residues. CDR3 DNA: TGTGCCAGCAGAACTCCTAGGGGGAACGGGGAGCTGTTTTTT. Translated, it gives CASRTPRGNGELFF.